The entry below gives a single T cell receptor beta chain sequence along with its context. In the source study's methods: The authors estimated nucleated cell counts from reference gene primer amplification. Sequencing was performed with immunoSEQ multiplex PCR; in TCRdb, only in-frame clones are kept and a portion is missing. V, J and clone size derive from that table, while D and trimming were established from the DNA sequence. The table shows about 230,000 clones, with 65% to 90% occurring only once. These data come from a study of blood T cell repertoires in COVID-19. Study-wide context: Some COVID-19 samples were acute and others convalescent; all came from the United States, Italy and Spain. T cells, B-cell-depleted T cells, or PBMCs supplied cDNA or gDNA.

V was cut by 3 bases and J by 7 bases, with 15 bases left in between. This CDR3 spans 14 amino acids. In germline, CDR1 is SQVTM, CDR2 ANQGSEA. Sequencing was carried out using peripheral blood. This chain connects TRBV29-1 to TRBJ1-4; D is possibly TRBD1 (5 bases). This receptor was taken from a woman between 50 and 59 years old with acute or convalescent COVID-19. CDR3 DNA: TGCAGCGTTGAGCAGGGCGGCGGCTCTGAAAAACTGTTTTTT. Translating gives CSVEQGGGSEKLFF.